The clone carrying this T cell receptor beta chain was counted a few times. CDR3 length equals 14 residues. After removal of 3 bases from V and 7 bases from J, the junction contained 7 bases not matched to a gene. Germline CDR1 DFQATT, CDR2 SNEGSKA (reference sequence). TCRdb independently ran MiXCR on the 5' RACE reads; one entry per CDR3 protein. The repertoire holds 250,000 or so distinct CDR3 sequences, with approximately 12% as singletons. The data were obtained in a study of identical twins. The sample also formed part of further work on yellow fever vaccine responses in identical twins.

The source material was memory (CD45RO+) T cells sorted from blood. The chain combines TRBV20-1 with TRBJ2-1, with TRBD2 matching 9 bases. This TCR derives from a woman aged 18-29 years in good health. DNA of the CDR3: TGCAGTGCTAGCCCTCCGGGACTAGCAAATGAGCAGTTCTTC. It codes for CSASPPGLANEQFF.